One sample yielded the 26 T cell receptor beta chains listed below, sequenced in a study of identical twins. TCRdb redid the calling of the 5' RACE reads with MiXCR, one entry per CDR3 protein. The sample holds hundreds of thousands of distinct CDR3 sequences, about 12% seen once. Separately, the same data were catalogued under a study of yellow fever vaccine responses in identical twins.

The sample comprised PBMCs. The receptors stem from a woman aged 18-29 years in good health.

The CDR3 DNA is TGTGCCAGCAGCTACCAGACAGGGGGCAACACTGAAGCTTTCTTT. Translating it yields CASSYQTGGNTEAFF. The chain is built from TRBV14 and TRBJ1-1; TRBD1 matches at 10 bases. Germline V gene sequence: CDR1 SGHDN, CDR2 FVKESK. This CDR3 contains 15 residues. V was clipped by 5 bases and J by 2 bases; unmatched bases: 5.

This clonotype turned up a few times. The chain recombines TRBV4-1 with TRBJ2-7; 11 nucleotides align to TRBD1. This CDR3 contains 15 residues. The germline V gene has CDR1 MGHRA and CDR2 YSYEKL. The junction had 3 bases not matched to a gene; V was cut back by 3 bases and J by 2 bases. As DNA, the CDR3 is TGCGCCAGCAGCCACGGGACAGGGGGTACCTACGAGCAGTACGTC. Its protein is CASSHGTGGTYEQYV.

This clonotype was seen only a few times. The J gene is TRBJ2-1, the V gene TRBV20-1, with D tentatively TRBD1 or TRBD2 (5 bases each). Germline V lookup: CDR1 DFQATT, CDR2 SNEGSKA (reference sequence). Between the trimmed V and J ends, which lost 1 base and 5 bases, there was a span of 15 bases. This CDR3 spans 15 amino acids. DNA for the CDR3: TGCAGTGCTAGAGGAGCTGGGGGTTCCCACAATGAGCAGTTCTTC. This codes for CSARGAGGSHNEQFF.

In its sample, this clonotype was seen many times. This chain links TRBV6-5 with TRBJ1-2; 9 nucleotides line up with TRBD1. J was trimmed by 6 bases and V by 0 bases; bases with no gene match: 8. This CDR3 is built from 16 residues. Germline V gene data show CDR1 as MNHEY and CDR2 as SVGAGI. CDR3 loop: CASSYSPGTGSDGYTF. The CDR3 DNA reads TGTGCCAGCAGTTACTCTCCCGGGACAGGGTCGGATGGCTACACCTTC.

This clonotype was detected only a few times. CDR3 region: CASTPWGAGGTGELFF. The CDR3 region has the DNA TGTGCCAGCACCCCATGGGGGGCGGGAGGAACCGGGGAGCTGTTTTTT. The rearrangement links TRBV9 to TRBJ2-2; 8 bases are a match to TRBD2. This CDR3 comprises 16 residues. V lost 6 bases, J lost 5 bases, and 12 bases stayed unmatched. Per the germline V gene, CDR1 is SGDLS and CDR2 is YYNGEE.

This clonotype was picked up a small number of times. This chain links TRBV5-1 with TRBJ2-7; no definite D call. CDR3 size: 14 residues. With 5 bases removed from V and 0 bases from J, the gap between germline ends came to 12 bases. Germline V gene sequence: CDR1 SGHRS, CDR2 YFSETQ. CDR3 DNA sequence: TGCGCCAGCAGGAGCGTTTCCAGCTCCTACGAGCAGTACTTC. Its protein is CASRSVSSSYEQYF.

V usage is TRBV29-1 and J usage is TRBJ2-2; possibly TRBD1 for D (5 bases). This CDR3 is built from 15 residues. Germline loops: CDR1 SQVTM, CDR2 ANQGSEA. V lost 4 bases and J lost 2, with 14 bases in between. CDR3 nucleotides: TGCAGCGTTGCGAGCTTTGACAGTAACACCGGGGAGCTGTTTTTT. It specifies CSVASFDSNTGELFF.

This clonotype was seen only a few times. The CDR3 ends on some other residue instead of the conserved phenylalanine or tryptophan, so this is likely a read error. The DNA is left out, because the CDR3 cannot be placed on it with certainty; the CDR3 is given as TCRdb lists it. This sequence joins TRBV20-1 and TRBJ2-3; no check of the table's D call, TRBD1, against the DNA was made. The CDR3 region is 9 residues in length, termini included. CDR1 DFQATT and CDR2 SNEGSKA come from the germline V gene (reference sequence). The CDR3 reads CSASRTDQV.

This clonotype has just a few counts. The rearrangement joins TRBV29-1 to TRBJ2-2; 8 nucleotides align to TRBD2. Germline values: CDR1 SQVTM, CDR2 ANQGSEA. J was trimmed by 6 bases and V by 6 bases; bases with no gene match: 18. The CDR3 extends over 17 amino acids. CDR3 nucleotides: TGCAGCGTGCCGGGGGGGCTTTCCGGGACATCGTCCGGGGAGCTGTTTTTT. It translates to CSVPGGLSGTSSGELFF.

The V gene is TRBV10-1, the J gene TRBJ2-7; maybe TRBD2 (6 bases). CDR1 and CDR2 from the germline V gene are WNHNN and SYGVQD (reference sequence). Trimming took off 0 bases at V and 8 bases at J, with 8 bases between the two ends. The CDR3 runs to 12 residues. The CDR3 sequence: CASSESEGQQYF. In DNA form, the CDR3 reads TGCGCCAGCAGTGAGTCGGAGGGGCAGCAGTACTTC.

Regarding this clonotype: At one end the junction does not follow the germline gene, possibly because of a read error. J is TRBJ2-4 and V is TRBV5-6, with TRBD1 as a possible D gene (5 bases). CDR3 size: 11 residues. Germline-derived CDR1 and CDR2 are SGHDT and YYEEEE. The CDR3 loop reads CASSLGPGIDF. As DNA, the CDR3 is TGTGCCAGCAGCTTGGGCCCAGGGATTGACTTC.

The chain recombines TRBV5-1 with TRBJ1-2; 7 nucleotides agree with TRBD1. This CDR3 comprises 14 residues. V was clipped by 1 base and J by 10 bases; unmatched bases: 10. In germline, CDR1 is SGHRS, CDR2 YFSETQ. CDR3 sequence: CASSLYGTVGDYTF. The CDR3 region has the DNA TGCGCCAGCAGCTTGTACGGGACAGTGGGGGACTACACCTTC.

The DNA for the CDR3 is TGTGCCACCAGTGAGGCAGGGCCGGCTGGAAACACCATATATTTT. Protein: CATSEAGPAGNTIYF. The rearrangement links TRBV24-1 to TRBJ1-3, with D maybe TRBD1 (5 bases). V was trimmed by 4 bases and J by 2 bases, leaving 11 bases between them. The germline V gene has CDR1 KGHDR and CDR2 SFDVKD. There are 15 residues in the CDR3.

In this sample, this clonotype turned up a few times. The chain employs TRBV10-3 and TRBJ2-3; D perhaps matches TRBD2 (5 bases). The CDR3 runs to 14 residues. Trimming cost V 4 bases and J 5 bases, with 13 bases left between them. The germline gives CDR1 ENHRY, CDR2 SYGVKD. CDR3 nucleotides: TGTGCCATCAGTGGATGGACTTCGGGAGATACGCAGTATTTT. This translates into CAISGWTSGDTQYF.

This clonotype turned up a few times. The V gene is TRBV18, the J gene TRBJ2-3; D might be TRBD2 (6 bases). V lost 4 bases and J 0 bases, leaving 14 bases between the germline ends. The CDR3 contains 16 residues. Germline loops: CDR1 KGHSH, CDR2 LQKENI. The chain's CDR3 is CASSLSSGTSTDTQYF. The CDR3 region has the DNA TGTGCCAGCTCACTTTCGTCAGGGACTAGCACAGATACGCAGTATTTT. Combining the CDR3 with reference TRBV18 and TRBJ2-3 gives the whole variable domain NAGVMQNPRHLVRRRGQEARLRCSPMKGHSHVYWYRQLPEEGLKFMVYLQKENIIDESGMPKERFSAEFPKEGPSILRIQQVVRGDSAAYFCASSLSSGTSTDTQYFGPGTRLTVL.

The CDR3 DNA reads as TGTGCCAGCAGCTTGACTAGCGGCCTCTCTGGGGCCAACGTCCTGACTTTC. Its translation is CASSLTSGLSGANVLTF. This chain links TRBV7-6 with TRBJ2-6; 9 positions agree with TRBD2. Per germline, CDR1 SGHVS and CDR2 FNYEAQ. The CDR3 has 17 residues. Trimming cost V 3 bases and J 0 bases; bases outside gene matches: 3. Full variable domain (outside the CDR3, taken from reference TRBV7-6 and TRBJ2-6): GAGVSQSPRYKVTKRGQDVALRCDPISGHVSLYWYRQALGQGPEFLTYFNYEAQQDKSGLPNDRFSAERPEGSISTLTIQRTEQRDSAMYRCASSLTSGLSGANVLTFGAGSRLTVL.

This clonotype was counted many times. V gene TRBV28 combines with J gene TRBJ1-1; D unclear. V gave up 4 bases and J gave up 5 bases, with 11 bases separating them. The CDR3 loop spans 13 amino acids. Germline V gene sequence: CDR1 MDHEN, CDR2 SYDVKM. CDR3 nucleotides: TGTGCCAGCAGTTCACTCTCGGTTACTGAAGCTTTCTTT. This codes for CASSSLSVTEAFF.

The rearrangement links TRBV27 to TRBJ2-3; 9 bases line up with TRBD2. The CDR3 sequence is 17 residues long. The germline V gene has CDR1 MNHEY and CDR2 SMNVEV (reference sequence). With V trimmed by 6 bases and J by 7 bases, 17 bases remained unmatched. In DNA, the CDR3 is TGTGCCAGCAGGCCCCGGACGGGCGGGGGGGCAATGAATACGCAGTATTTT. The encoded protein is CASRPRTGGGAMNTQYF.

This clonotype was seen more than once but under ten times. The J gene is TRBJ2-1, the V gene TRBV12-3 or TRBV12-4; a weak D match, TRBD2 (6 bases). V lost 6 bases, J lost 1 base, and 13 bases lay in between. The CDR3 sequence is 15 residues long. CDR3 nucleotide sequence: TGTGCCAGCAGCCCCCAACTAGCTTCCTACAATGAGCAGTTCTTC. Translated: CASSPQLASYNEQFF.

This clonotype appeared a few times. This chain uses TRBV11-2 with TRBJ1-1; D call uncertain. Germline V gene sequence: CDR1 SGHAT, CDR2 FQNNGV. This CDR3 spans 12 amino acids. Trimming stripped 0 bases from V and 10 bases from J, with 9 bases between. Written as DNA, the CDR3 is TGTGCCAGCAGCTTAGATAGGAGGTTAGCTTTCTTT. Its protein product is CASSLDRRLAFF. Full variable domain (remainder filled in from reference TRBV11-2 and TRBJ1-1): EAGVAQSPRYKIIEKRQSVAFWCNPISGHATLYWYQQILGQGPKLLIQFQNNGVVDDSQLPKDRFSAERLKGVDSTLKIQPAKLEDSAVYLCASSLDRRLAFFGQGTRLTVV.

In its sample, this clonotype was seen a few times. The J gene is TRBJ2-5, the V gene TRBV13, with 9 bases identical to TRBD2. After removal of 5 bases from V and 7 bases from J, the junction contained 8 bases not matched to a gene. The germline gives CDR1 PRHDT, CDR2 FYEKMQ (reference sequence). The CDR3 is 14 residues long. The chain's CDR3 is CASSAEKAGGTQYF. The CDR3 DNA reads as TGTGCCAGCAGCGCCGAAAAAGCGGGGGGGACCCAGTACTTC.

The chain links TRBV5-8 to TRBJ2-7; 7 bases agree with TRBD1. CDR1 SGHTS and CDR2 YDEGEE come from the germline V gene. J was trimmed by 3 bases and V by 3 bases; bases with no gene match: 6. The CDR3 has 14 residues. The CDR3 reads CASSYGDSSYEQYV. CDR3 DNA: TGTGCCAGCAGCTACGGGGACAGCAGCTACGAGCAGTACGTC.

Only a few counts were recorded for this clonotype. The chain has TRBV5-1 and TRBJ1-1; D remains unclear. The CDR3 is 13 amino acids. Germline loops: CDR1 SGHRS, CDR2 YFSETQ. Trimming took off 4 bases at V and 9 bases at J, with 16 bases between the two ends. The CDR3 coding sequence is TGCGCCAGCAGCCCTCGGAACGGAGAGAAAGCTTTCTTT. Translation: CASSPRNGEKAFF. Filled out from reference TRBV5-1 and TRBJ1-1, the complete variable domain reads KAGVTQTPRYLIKTRGQQVTLSCSPISGHRSVSWYQQTPGQGLQFLFEYFSETQRNKGNFPGRFSGRQFSNSRSEMNVSTLELGDSALYLCASSPRNGEKAFFGQGTRLTVV.

This clonotype was recorded at least ten times. The chain recombines TRBV27 with TRBJ2-1; D gene unclear. The CDR3 is 12 amino acids. V shed 6 bases and J shed 7 bases, with 10 bases lying between them. CDR1 is MNHEY, CDR2 SMNVEV, per germline (reference sequence). CDR3 region: CASSSVGNEQFF. CDR3 coding DNA: TGTGCCAGCAGCTCGGTCGGTAATGAGCAGTTCTTC.

This clonotype came up a few times. This chain connects TRBV25-1 to TRBJ2-1; tentatively, D is TRBD1 or TRBD2 (5 bases each). This CDR3 contains 16 residues. Germline V gene sequence: CDR1 MGHDK, CDR2 SYGVNS. V was cut by 1 base and J by 2 bases, with 12 bases left in between. In DNA, the CDR3 is TGTGCCAGCAGTGAATCCCGGACGGGGCCCTACAATGAGCAGTTCTTC. It translates to CASSESRTGPYNEQFF.

V and J are TRBV9 and TRBJ2-7; no definite D call. Trimming pared 0 bases from V and 5 bases from J, leaving 21 bases between. Looked up from germline, CDR1 is SGDLS and CDR2 is YYNGEE. This CDR3 spans 17 amino acids. This CDR3 is CASSVGSGRSFRDEQYF. The CDR3 DNA reads as TGTGCCAGCAGCGTAGGGTCCGGGCGGTCGTTTCGGGACGAGCAGTACTTC.